A single sample is the source of the 23 T cell receptor beta chains below, sequenced in a study of response to subunit inactivated influenza vaccine. TCRdb re-called the RT-PCR reads through MiXCR, storing one row per CDR3 protein. The sample includes around 200,000 distinct CDR3 sequences, around 12% of them seen just once. The sample was also linked to a second study, of T cells expressing NK-cell markers. That paper notes: In generating TCR beta cDNA, 5'RACE template switching with UMIs was used.

The sample consisted of CD8+ T cells sorted from PBMCs, taken approximately 13 days after vaccination. Receptors were obtained from a man aged 45-65 years who received an inactivated influenza vaccine.

Written as DNA, the CDR3 is TGTGCCAGCAGTGAAGCTTGGACAGACTACGAGCAGTACTTC. Encoded protein: CASSEAWTDYEQYF. V usage is TRBV2 and J usage is TRBJ2-7; D is perhaps TRBD1 (6 bases). V lost 0 bases and J 3 bases, leaving 9 bases between the germline ends. The CDR3 runs to 14 residues. The germline gives CDR1 SNHLY, CDR2 FYNNEI.

This clonotype was picked up many times. The chain combines TRBV29-1 with TRBJ2-3; the match to TRBD2 covers 9 bases. Germline lookup yields CDR1 SQVTM and CDR2 ANQGSEA. This CDR3 region has 16 residues. Trimming removed 0 bases from V and 5 bases from J; junction bases left unmatched: 9. CDR3 nucleotide sequence: TGCAGCGTTGAAGATTTTAAGGAGACTAGCGGAGATACGCAGTATTTT. Protein product: CSVEDFKETSGDTQYF.

The chain uses TRBV6-1 and TRBJ2-7; 10 positions match TRBD1. The V gene's germline CDR1 is MNHNS and CDR2 SASEGT. CDR3 length: 15 amino acids. The junction had 9 bases not matched to a gene; V was cut back by 6 bases and J by 4 bases. This chain's CDR3 is CASSILPGQGYEQYF. CDR3 DNA sequence: TGTGCCAGCAGCATACTTCCGGGACAGGGGTACGAGCAGTACTTC.

This clonotype was detected only a few times. The chain is built from TRBV12-3 or TRBV12-4 and TRBJ2-1, with 9 bases identical to TRBD2. V lost 2 bases, J lost 6 bases, and 5 bases stayed unmatched. The CDR3 contains 15 residues. The CDR3 nucleotides are TGTGCCAGCAGTTTAACGGCTAGCGGGACCAATGAGCAGTTCTTC. Translation: CASSLTASGTNEQFF.

This chain uses TRBV4-1 with TRBJ2-2, with a tentative D call TRBD1 (5 bases). The CDR3 runs to 15 residues. Trimming removed 1 base at V and 1 base at J, with 7 bases between. Per the germline V gene, CDR1 is MGHRA and CDR2 is YSYEKL. The CDR3 region is CASSQATGNTGELFF. The CDR3 coding sequence is TGCGCCAGCAGCCAAGCAACAGGGAACACCGGGGAGCTGTTTTTT.

The V gene is TRBV12-3 or TRBV12-4, the J gene TRBJ1-3; maybe TRBD1 (5 bases). This CDR3 has 14 amino acids. Trimming left V 6 bases short and J 2 bases short, with 11 bases between. The DNA of the CDR3 is TGTGCCAGCAGCGCCTGGGGGGCTGGAAACACCATATATTTT. Amino acid sequence: CASSAWGAGNTIYF.

This chain links TRBV5-6 with TRBJ2-1; 8 positions match TRBD2. The germline V gene encodes CDR1 SGHDT and CDR2 YYEEEE. This CDR3 contains 14 residues. After removal of 3 bases from V and 10 bases from J, the junction contained 9 bases not matched to a gene. CDR3 nucleotide sequence: TGTGCCAGCAGCTCGGGACTAGAAGAAAACGAGCAGTTCTTC. Translated, it gives CASSSGLEENEQFF.

This clonotype was seen at least ten times. The chain is built from TRBV27 and TRBJ2-1; 8 bases are shared with TRBD2. Germline V lookup: CDR1 MNHEY, CDR2 SMNVEV (reference sequence). The junction had 9 bases not matched to a gene; V was cut back by 2 bases and J by 9 bases. The CDR3 has 15 residues. The CDR3 DNA sequence: TGTGCCAGCAGTTTAAAAGGCGGGGGGACCCCTGAGCAGTTCTTC. Protein: CASSLKGGGTPEQFF.

This clonotype has just a few counts. The rearrangement joins TRBV7-9 to TRBJ2-3; D not resolved. The length of the CDR3 is 15 residues. CDR1 and CDR2 from the germline V gene are SEHNR and FQNEAQ (reference sequence). Deletions cut 6 bases from V and 4 bases from J, with 17 bases between. The CDR3 loop reads CASSYPPRVSDTQYF. For the CDR3, the DNA is TGTGCCAGCAGTTACCCCCCGAGAGTCTCAGATACGCAGTATTTT.

V is TRBV19 and J is TRBJ1-1; 9 bases line up with TRBD1. CDR1 and CDR2 (germline): LNHDA, SQIVND (reference sequence). V shed 3 bases and J 5 bases; nucleotides not matched to a gene: 7. This CDR3 has 15 residues. The CDR3 bases are TGTGCCAGTAGTATCGTGACAGGGGGAAGGACTGAAGCTTTCTTT. This encodes CASSIVTGGRTEAFF.

This clonotype was detected only a few times. The chain has TRBV6-1 and TRBJ1-2; D unresolved. CDR1 MNHNS and CDR2 SASEGT come from the germline V gene. The CDR3 length is 14 residues. The germline V and J ends were trimmed by 7 bases and 4 bases, with 16 bases remaining between them. CDR3 amino acids: CASKVRGGLYGYTF. CDR3 coding DNA: TGTGCCAGCAAAGTACGCGGAGGCCTCTATGGCTACACCTTC.

The V and J genes are TRBV6-1 and TRBJ2-5, with 9 bases matching TRBD1. The trim removed 6 bases at V and 5 bases at J, leaving 7 bases unmatched. From germline, CDR1 is MNHNS and CDR2 SASEGT. This CDR3 comprises 14 residues. Here the CDR3 reads CASRATGGWETQYF. The CDR3 DNA is TGTGCCAGCAGAGCTACAGGGGGCTGGGAGACCCAGTACTTC.

The chain has TRBV14 and TRBJ2-7; 9 bases are a match to TRBD1. Germline V lookup: CDR1 SGHDN, CDR2 FVKESK. The CDR3 sequence is 15 residues long. The V and J ends lost 3 bases and 4 bases, in that order; junction bases with no gene match: 7. The CDR3 DNA sequence: TGTGCCAGCAGCCACATGGACAGGGGATTATACGAGCAGTACTTC. Its protein is CASSHMDRGLYEQYF.

This chain joins TRBV7-9 and TRBJ2-1; D unresolved. V lost 7 bases to trimming and J lost 6 bases, with 13 bases between them. Germline values: CDR1 SEHNR, CDR2 FQNEAQ (reference sequence). The CDR3 contains 13 residues. CDR3 sequence: CASTVAQFNEQFF. The DNA of the CDR3 is TGTGCCAGCACGGTGGCGCAGTTCAATGAGCAGTTCTTC.

This rearrangement joins TRBV12-3 or TRBV12-4 to TRBJ2-5, with TRBD1 as a possible D gene (6 bases). Trimming left V 6 bases short and J 5 bases short, with 16 bases between. This CDR3 has 14 residues. The CDR3 nucleotides read TGTGCCAGCAGCCCCACAGGGTATGTGGAGACCCAGTACTTC. Translation: CASSPTGYVETQYF.

This clonotype showed up just a few times. The V gene is TRBV28, the J gene TRBJ2-7, with TRBD1 matching 8 bases. V shed 7 bases, J shed 3 bases, and the junction held 11 bases outside the gene matches. Germline V gene data show CDR1 as MDHEN and CDR2 as SYDVKM. The length of the CDR3 is 15 residues. The CDR3 loop is CASIRTGRHGYEQYF. The CDR3 nucleotides are TGTGCCAGCATCCGGACAGGGCGCCATGGCTACGAGCAGTACTTC.

The CDR3 spells CASSQLAGASTDTQYF. The CDR3 coding sequence is TGTGCCAGCAGCCAACTAGCGGGGGCTAGCACAGATACGCAGTATTTT. This rearrangement joins TRBV4-2 to TRBJ2-3, with TRBD2 matching 10 bases. V gave up 2 bases and J gave up 0 bases; unmatched junction bases: 2. The CDR3 loop spans 16 amino acids. From germline, CDR1 is LGHNA and CDR2 YNFKEQ.

The chain joins TRBV27 to TRBJ2-1, with 8 nucleotides matching TRBD2. CDR3 length: 16 residues. CDR1 and CDR2 (germline): MNHEY, SMNVEV (reference sequence). Trimming at V came to 3 bases and at J to 0 bases, leaving 4 bases not matched to a gene. CDR3 loop: CASSFSGGLSYNEQFF. The CDR3, as DNA: TGTGCCAGCAGTTTCAGCGGGGGCCTCTCCTACAATGAGCAGTTCTTC.

The V and J genes are TRBV7-9 and TRBJ2-5; 8 nucleotides match TRBD1. The germline gives CDR1 SEHNR, CDR2 FQNEAQ (reference sequence). The CDR3 consists of 16 residues. With 5 bases clipped from V and 5 bases from J, the junction kept 13 bases outside the gene matches. In DNA, the CDR3 is TGTGCCAGCAGCCCACAGACAGGGGAGTGGACCGAGACCCAGTACTTC. Its protein is CASSPQTGEWTETQYF.

This chain connects TRBV5-5 to TRBJ1-5; D is unresolved. Germline-derived CDR1 and CDR2 are SGHKS and YYEKEE (reference sequence). The ends were cut back, 4 bases at V and 4 bases at J, with 18 bases in the middle. The CDR3 is 16 residues long. CDR3 residues: CASSPFLGPQNQPQHF. Here the CDR3 DNA reads TGTGCCAGCAGCCCCTTTTTGGGCCCACAAAATCAGCCCCAGCATTTT.

There are a few counts of this clonotype. The chain employs TRBV12-3 or TRBV12-4 and TRBJ1-4; D call uncertain. CDR3 length: 13 amino acids. Trimming left V 4 bases short and J 7 bases short, with 10 bases between. The CDR3 DNA follows: TGTGCCAGCAGTTCTAGGATACGTGAAAAACTGTTTTTT. Amino acids: CASSSRIREKLFF.

This clonotype showed up just a few times. The rearrangement joins TRBV27 to TRBJ2-1; a weak D match, TRBD2 (5 bases). Between the trimmed V and J ends, which lost 5 bases and 3 bases, there was a span of 14 bases. Germline V lookup: CDR1 MNHEY, CDR2 SMNVEV (reference sequence). CDR3 length: 15 residues. CDR3 loop: CASSPLEPYYNEQFF. The CDR3 nucleotides read TGTGCCAGCAGTCCACTAGAGCCCTACTACAATGAGCAGTTCTTC.

In regard to this clonotype: This CDR3 is missing its conserved last phenylalanine or tryptophan, likely due to a read error. The V call is TRBV5-6, the J call TRBJ2-7; TRBD1 or TRBD2 may be the D gene (5 bases each). Trimming removed 7 bases from V and 1 base from J, with 21 bases in between. CDR1 and CDR2 (germline): SGHDT, YYEEEE. The CDR3 is made up of 16 amino acids. In DNA form, the CDR3 reads TGTGCCAGCGAGATCCGGGGCTGGTCAACATCCTACGAGCAGTACTTA. This translates into CASEIRGWSTSYEQYL.